A single T cell receptor (beta chain) is shown here with its context. Germline CDR1 and CDR2: KGHSH and LQKENI. V lost 4 bases and J lost 2; bases outside the gene matches: 9. The CDR3 sequence is 16 residues long. The data were taken from a study of shared T cell receptors in the human thymus. Measured with immunoSEQ multiplex PCR; TCRdb has only the in-frame clones, and not every one. The sample yields a few hundred thousand clones, 85% to 95% seen once. Material: thymocytes. The receptor was derived from a human donor. V usage is TRBV18 and J usage is TRBJ2-7; 9 nucleotides align to TRBD1. DNA for the CDR3: TGTGCCAGCTCACGCCCCCCGGGGACAGGGACCTACGAGCAGTACTTC. This encodes CASSRPPGTGTYEQYF.